This T cell receptor beta chain was documented in a study of T cells in Graves' hyperthyroidism and ophthalmopathy. Patients aged 18 to 65 had newly diagnosed hyperthyroidism of under 2 months' duration. Patients were excluded for uncontrolled infection, other autoimmune disease, pregnancy or lactation. The germline V gene encodes CDR1 DFQATT and CDR2 SNEGSKA (reference sequence). J was trimmed by 4 bases and V by 3 bases; bases with no gene match: 17. CDR3 length: 17 amino acids. TCR beta CDR3 sequences were amplified from RNA transcripts. Primed by the HTBI set, a first-round RT-PCR was run on the TCR CDR3. TCRdb analysed the multiplex PCR reads with MiXCR anew, one entry per CDR3 protein. The sample holds over 200,000 distinct CDR3 sequences, roughly 17% seen once. Study-wide results and caveats: The model identified upcoming ophthalmopathy a median approximately six months ahead of onset.

As concerns this clonotype: Its antigen remains unknown.

The sequenced sample was blood. This TCR was sampled from a man aged 45-65 years with Graves' hyperthyroidism. V and J are TRBV20-1 and TRBJ2-5, with 7 bases fitting TRBD2. CDR3: CSARDLRERSIRETQYF. In DNA form, the CDR3 reads TGCAGTGCTAGGGATTTGCGGGAGAGAAGCATAAGAGAGACCCAGTACTTC.